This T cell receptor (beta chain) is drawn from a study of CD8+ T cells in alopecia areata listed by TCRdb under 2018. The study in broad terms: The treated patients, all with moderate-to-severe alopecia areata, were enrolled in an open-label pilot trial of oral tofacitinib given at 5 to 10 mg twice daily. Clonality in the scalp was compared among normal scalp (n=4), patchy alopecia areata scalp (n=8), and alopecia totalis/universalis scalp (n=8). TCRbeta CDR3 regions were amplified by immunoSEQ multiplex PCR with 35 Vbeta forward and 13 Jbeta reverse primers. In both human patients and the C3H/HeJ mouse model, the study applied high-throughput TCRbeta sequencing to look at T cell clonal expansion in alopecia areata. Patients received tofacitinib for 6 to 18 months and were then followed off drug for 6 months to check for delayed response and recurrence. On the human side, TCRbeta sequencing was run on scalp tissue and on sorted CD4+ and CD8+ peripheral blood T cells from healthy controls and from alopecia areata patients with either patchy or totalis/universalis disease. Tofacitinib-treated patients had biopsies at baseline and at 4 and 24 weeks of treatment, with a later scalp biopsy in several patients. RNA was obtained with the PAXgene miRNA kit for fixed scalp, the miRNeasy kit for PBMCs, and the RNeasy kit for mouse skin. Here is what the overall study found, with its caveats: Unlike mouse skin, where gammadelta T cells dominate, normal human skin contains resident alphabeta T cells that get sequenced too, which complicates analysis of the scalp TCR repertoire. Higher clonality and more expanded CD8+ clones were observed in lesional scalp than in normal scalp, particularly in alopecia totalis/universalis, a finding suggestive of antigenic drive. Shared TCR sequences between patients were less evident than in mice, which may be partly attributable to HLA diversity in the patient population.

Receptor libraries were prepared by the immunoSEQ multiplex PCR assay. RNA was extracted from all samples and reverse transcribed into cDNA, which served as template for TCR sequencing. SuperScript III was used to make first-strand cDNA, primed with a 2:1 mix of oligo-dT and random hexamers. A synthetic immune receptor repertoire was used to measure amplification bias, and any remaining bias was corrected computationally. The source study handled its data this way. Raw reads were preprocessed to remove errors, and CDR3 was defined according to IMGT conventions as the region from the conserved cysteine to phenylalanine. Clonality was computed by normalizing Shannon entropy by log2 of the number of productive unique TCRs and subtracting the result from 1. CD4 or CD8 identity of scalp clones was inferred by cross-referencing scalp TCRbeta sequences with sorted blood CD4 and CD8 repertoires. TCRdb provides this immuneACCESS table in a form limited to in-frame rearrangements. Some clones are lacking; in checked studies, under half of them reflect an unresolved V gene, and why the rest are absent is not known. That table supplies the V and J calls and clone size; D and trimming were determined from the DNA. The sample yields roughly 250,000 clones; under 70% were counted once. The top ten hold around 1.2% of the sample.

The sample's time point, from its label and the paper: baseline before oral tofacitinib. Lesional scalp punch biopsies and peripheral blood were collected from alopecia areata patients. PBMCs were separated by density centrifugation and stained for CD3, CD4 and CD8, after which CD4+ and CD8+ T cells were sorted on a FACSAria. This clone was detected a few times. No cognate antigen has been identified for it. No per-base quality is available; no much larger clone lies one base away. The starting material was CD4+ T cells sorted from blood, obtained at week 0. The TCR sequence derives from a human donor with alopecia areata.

The CDR3 region has the sequence CASSVRDRVTDTQYF. The DNA sequence reads TGTGCCAGCAGCGTCCGGGACAGGGTCACAGATACGCAGTATTTT. The sequence links TRBV7-8 to TRBJ2-3; 9 bases in the middle match TRBD1. From its cysteine to its phenylalanine, the CDR3 spans 15 amino acids. Of all the DNA, just the CDR3 is kept, 45 bases in frame from base 1. V is trimmed back by 5 bases and J by 2 bases, and the junction contains 5 bases that no gene match accounts for. The CDR1 and CDR2 encoded by the germline V gene are SGHVS and FQNEAQ.